The clone carrying this T cell receptor beta chain was recorded a few times. This entry is derived from a study of cytomegalovirus exposure and HLA in healthy donors. Losses at the gene ends were 1 base for V and 2 bases for J; bases not matched to a gene: 6. Germline CDR1 and CDR2: LGHNA and YNFKEQ. The CDR3 has 19 residues. PCR was performed using 60 Vbeta and 13 Jbeta primers. Measured with immunoSEQ multiplex PCR; TCRdb has only the in-frame clones, and not every one. The sample records 150,000 to 200,000 clones, 55% to 70% being singletons. This clonotype originated in a woman between 40 and 50 years old in good health and CMV-seropositive. V and J are TRBV4-2 and TRBJ2-6; 12 bases match TRBD1. Sequenced material: PBMCs. CDR3: CASSQGVGDRGPGANVLTF. The CDR3, as DNA: TGTGCCAGCAGCCAAGGGGTGGGGGACAGGGGGCCTGGGGCCAACGTCCTGACTTTC.